This is a list of T cell receptor beta chains from one sample in a study of shared clonotypes between healthy human individuals. Clones were read by immunoSEQ multiplex PCR, and TCRdb kept only the in-frame ones, dropping some. The sample shows about 2 million clones, 85% to 95% of them seen only once. The material sequenced was naive CD4+ T cells sorted from blood. The origin of the receptors is a man between 18 and 35 years old in good health. Both conserved end residues are part of each CDR3. The D gene is left open where the match is weak. Clone size is given for some rows only: seen once, a few or many times, or a class if the clone is expanded.

d_gene	abundance	v_gene	j_gene	CDR3aa	CDR3nt
NA	NA	TRBV2	TRBJ2-7	CASKIGGVSYEQYF	TGTGCCAGCAAAATCGGCGGAGTCTCCTACGAGCAGTACTTC
NA	NA	TRBV7-3	TRBJ2-7	CASSPDRGPYEQYF	TGTGCCAGCAGCCCGGACCGAGGTCCCTACGAGCAGTACTTC
NA	NA	TRBV4-1	TRBJ1-5	CASSQDNLGGRDQPQHF	TGCGCCAGCAGCCAAGATAACCTAGGGGGAAGGGATCAGCCCCAGCATTTT
TRBD2	NA	TRBV9	TRBJ2-3	CASSTTGGPTDTQYF	TGTGCCAGCAGCACAACGGGGGGACCCACAGATACGCAGTATTTT
NA	NA	TRBV7-6	TRBJ1-1	CASSPTWPNTEAFF	TGTGCCAGCAGCCCCACTTGGCCGAACACTGAAGCTTTCTTT
NA	NA	TRBV30	TRBJ1-1	CAWMGGTNTEAFF	TGTGCCTGGATGGGGGGAACGAACACTGAAGCTTTCTTT
TRBD1	NA	TRBV5-1	TRBJ1-2	CASSLGTAYGYTF	TGCGCCAGCAGCCTCGGGACAGCGTATGGCTACACCTTC
NA	NA	TRBV7-3	TRBJ1-2	CASSLAEIVNYGYTF	TGTGCCAGCAGCTTAGCAGAAATTGTTAACTATGGCTACACCTTC
TRBD1	once	TRBV6-6	TRBJ2-7	CASRGQSSYEQYF	TGTGCCAGCAGGGGACAGAGCTCCTACGAGCAGTACTTC
TRBD1	NA	TRBV7-9	TRBJ1-1	CAIGTGPSRGTEAFF	TGTGCTATTGGGACAGGGCCTTCGCGGGGCACTGAAGCTTTCTTT
NA	once	TRBV6-5	TRBJ1-3	CASREDSSGNTIYF	TGTGCCAGCAGAGAAGACAGCTCTGGAAACACCATATATTTT
TRBD1	NA	TRBV5-1	TRBJ2-7	CASKEDRGPVGEQYF	TGCGCCAGCAAGGAGGACAGGGGGCCGGTAGGCGAGCAGTACTTC
TRBD2	once	TRBV5-1	TRBJ2-3	CASSSIAGVGDTQYF	TGCGCCAGCAGCTCGATAGCGGGAGTCGGAGATACGCAGTATTTT
NA	NA	TRBV6-1	TRBJ1-4	CASSDREANEKLFF	TGTGCCAGCAGTGACAGGGAGGCTAATGAAAAACTGTTTTTT
NA	NA	TRBV10-3	TRBJ2-1	CAINADPSNEQFF	TGTGCCATCAATGCGGACCCTAGCAATGAGCAGTTCTTC
NA	NA	TRBV7-9	TRBJ2-3	CASSLHGDTQYF	TGTGCCAGCAGCTTACATGGGGATACGCAGTATTTT
NA	NA	TRBV5-1	TRBJ1-1	CASGHGDEAFF	TGCGCCAGCGGACACGGGGACGAAGCTTTCTTT
TRBD1	NA	TRBV5-1	TRBJ1-1	CASSLEDRGNTEAFF	TGCGCCAGCAGCTTGGAGGACAGGGGGAACACTGAAGCTTTCTTT
NA	NA	TRBV10-2	TRBJ1-1	CASGDPNTEAFF	TGCGCCAGCGGTGACCCAAACACTGAAGCTTTCTTT
NA	NA	TRBV7-2	TRBJ2-7	CASSLDRTLSYEQYF	TGTGCCAGCAGCTTAGACAGGACGCTTTCCTACGAGCAGTACTTC
TRBD1	NA	TRBV5-4	TRBJ1-1	CASSSAGGTEAFF	TGTGCCAGCAGCAGCGCAGGGGGCACTGAAGCTTTCTTT
TRBD2	NA	TRBV18	TRBJ2-5	CASSPLAGVGETQYF	TGTGCCAGCTCACCACTAGCGGGAGTGGGGGAGACCCAGTACTTC
TRBD1	NA	TRBV5-6	TRBJ1-2	CASSLGQANYGYTF	TGTGCCAGCAGCCTAGGACAGGCTAACTATGGCTACACCTTC
NA	NA	TRBV11-2	TRBJ2-3	CASSLEGANTDTQYF	TGTGCCAGCAGCTTAGAGGGGGCTAACACAGATACGCAGTATTTT
NA	NA	TRBV4-1	TRBJ1-2	CASSQERSQKNGYTF	TGCGCCAGCAGCCAAGAAAGGTCACAGAAAAATGGCTACACCTTC
NA	NA	TRBV7-9	TRBJ1-2	CASSRDTYGYGYTF	TGTGCCAGCAGCAGGGACACATACGGGTATGGCTACACCTTC
NA	NA	TRBV5-4	TRBJ2-7	CASSPTSTGSYEQYF	TGTGCCAGCAGCCCGACTTCGACAGGCTCCTACGAGCAGTACTTC
TRBD1	once	TRBV5-1	TRBJ2-5	CASSLKGAGETQYF	TGCGCCAGCAGCTTGAAGGGGGCTGGAGAGACCCAGTACTTC
NA	NA	TRBV6-6	TRBJ2-7	CASASGRYEQYF	TGTGCCAGCGCCTCGGGGAGATACGAGCAGTACTTC
NA	NA	TRBV5-6	TRBJ2-5	CASSSQPETQYF	TGTGCCAGCAGCTCCCAGCCGGAGACCCAGTACTTC
TRBD2	NA	TRBV6-5	TRBJ2-2	CASSPSGGATGELFF	TGTGCCAGCAGTCCCAGCGGGGGGGCGACCGGGGAGCTGTTTTTT
NA	NA	TRBV6-6	TRBJ1-2	CASTFTTGGYTF	TGTGCCAGCACCTTTACGACGGGAGGCTACACCTTC
TRBD1	NA	TRBV5-1	TRBJ2-3	CASSRRTGGTDTQYF	TGCGCCAGCAGCCGTAGAACAGGGGGCACAGATACGCAGTATTTT
TRBD1	few	TRBV30	TRBJ1-2	CAWLSQGAVAGYTF	TGTGCCTGGCTGTCACAGGGGGCCGTAGCTGGCTACACCTTC
NA	NA	TRBV19	TRBJ2-7	CASILLPDRDEQYF	TGTGCCAGTATCCTCCTACCCGATCGGGACGAGCAGTACTTC
NA	NA	TRBV5-1	TRBJ1-2	CASSPEAGYYGYTF	TGCGCCAGCAGCCCGGAAGCCGGGTACTATGGCTACACCTTC
NA	NA	TRBV6-5	TRBJ2-7	CASGNGGEQYF	TGTGCCAGCGGGAACGGGGGTGAGCAGTACTTC
NA	NA	TRBV30	TRBJ2-7	CAWSAGITYEQYF	TGTGCCTGGAGTGCCGGGATCACCTACGAGCAGTACTTC
NA	NA	TRBV18	TRBJ1-5	CASSPPPEQNQPQHF	TGTGCCAGCTCACCACCTCCCGAGCAAAATCAGCCCCAGCATTTT
TRBD1	NA	TRBV10-3	TRBJ2-2	CAIHTGQGAGGELFF	TGTGCCATTCATACGGGACAGGGGGCCGGTGGGGAGCTGTTTTTT
TRBD1	NA	TRBV11-2	TRBJ2-7	CASSLPDRGVYEQYF	TGTGCCAGCAGCTTACCGGACAGGGGGGTTTACGAGCAGTACTTC
TRBD2	once	TRBV11-2	TRBJ2-7	CASSISGTLYEQYF	TGTGCCAGCAGCATTAGCGGGACGCTCTACGAGCAGTACTTC
NA	NA	TRBV10-1	TRBJ1-1	CATSTGGMNTEAFF	TGCGCCACCTCGACCGGAGGTATGAACACTGAAGCTTTCTTT
TRBD1	NA	TRBV18	TRBJ2-1	CASSPLGQPSSYNEQFF	TGTGCCAGCTCACCTTTGGGACAGCCGAGCTCCTACAATGAGCAGTTCTTC
NA	NA	TRBV7-2	TRBJ2-7	CASSPVWSSYEQYF	TGTGCCAGCAGCCCGGTTTGGAGCTCCTACGAGCAGTACTTC
NA	NA	TRBV27	TRBJ2-7	CASSLPGTYTYEQYF	TGTGCCAGCAGCCTTCCCGGCACCTATACCTACGAGCAGTACTTC
NA	NA	TRBV7-2	TRBJ2-2	CASSLGFGTGNTGELFF	TGTGCCAGCAGCTTAGGCTTTGGTACTGGGAACACCGGGGAGCTGTTTTTT
TRBD2	NA	TRBV27	TRBJ2-7	CASSIAGSYEQYF	TGTGCCAGCAGTATAGCGGGAAGCTACGAGCAGTACTTC
NA	NA	TRBV4-2	TRBJ2-7	CASSLTTVNSYEQYF	TGTGCCAGCAGCCTAACGACAGTGAACTCCTACGAGCAGTACTTC
TRBD1	NA	TRBV5-6	TRBJ2-2	CASSTTGLRSGELFF	TGTGCCAGCAGCACGACAGGGTTGAGATCCGGGGAGCTGTTTTTT
TRBD2	NA	TRBV5-1	TRBJ2-7	CASSLARSGRNEQYF	TGCGCCAGCAGCTTGGCCCGTAGCGGGAGGAACGAGCAGTACTTC
NA	NA	TRBV10-1	TRBJ1-5	CAITGGEYSNQPQHF	TGCGCCATTACGGGGGGAGAGTATAGCAATCAGCCCCAGCATTTT
TRBD1	few	TRBV28	TRBJ2-7	CATRQGSGEQYF	TGTGCCACCCGACAGGGGTCAGGCGAGCAGTACTTC
TRBD1	NA	TRBV6-5	TRBJ1-5	CASRLTGTTDQPQHF	TGTGCCAGCAGACTGACAGGGACCACCGATCAGCCCCAGCATTTT
NA	NA	TRBV7-8	TRBJ1-5	CASSLGQSGSWQPQHF	TGTGCCAGCAGCTTAGGCCAATCAGGGTCCTGGCAGCCCCAGCATTTT